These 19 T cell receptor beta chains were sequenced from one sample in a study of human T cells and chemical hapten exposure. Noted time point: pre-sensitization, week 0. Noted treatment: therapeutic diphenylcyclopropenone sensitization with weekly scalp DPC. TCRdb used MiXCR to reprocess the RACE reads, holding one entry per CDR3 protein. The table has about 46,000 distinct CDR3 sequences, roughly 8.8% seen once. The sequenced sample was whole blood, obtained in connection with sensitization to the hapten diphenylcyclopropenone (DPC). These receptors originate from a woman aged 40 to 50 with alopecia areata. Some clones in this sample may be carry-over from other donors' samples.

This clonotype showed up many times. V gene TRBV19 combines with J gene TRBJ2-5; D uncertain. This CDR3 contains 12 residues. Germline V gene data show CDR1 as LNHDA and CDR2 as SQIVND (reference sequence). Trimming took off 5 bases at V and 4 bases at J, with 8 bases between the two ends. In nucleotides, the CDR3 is TGTGCCAGTAGTCGGCAGCGAGAGACCCAGTACTTC. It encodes CASSRQRETQYF. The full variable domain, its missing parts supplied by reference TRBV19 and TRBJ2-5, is DGGITQSPKYLFRKEGQNVTLSCEQNLNHDAMYWYRQDPGQGLRLIYYSQIVNDFQKGDIAEGYSVSREKKESFPLTVTSAQKNPTAFYLCASSRQRETQYFGPGTRLLVL.

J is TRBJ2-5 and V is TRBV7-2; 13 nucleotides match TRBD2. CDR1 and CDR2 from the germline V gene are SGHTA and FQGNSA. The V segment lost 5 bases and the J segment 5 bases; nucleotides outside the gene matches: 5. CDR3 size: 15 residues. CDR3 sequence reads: CASSLGTSGVETQYF. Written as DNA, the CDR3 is TGTGCCAGCAGCCTAGGGACTAGCGGGGTTGAGACCCAGTACTTC.

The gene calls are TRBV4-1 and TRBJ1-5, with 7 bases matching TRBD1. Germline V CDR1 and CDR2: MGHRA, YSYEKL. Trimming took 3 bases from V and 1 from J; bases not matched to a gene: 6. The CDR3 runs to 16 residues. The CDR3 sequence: CASSQPGQRSNQPQHF. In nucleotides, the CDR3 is TGCGCCAGCAGCCAGCCGGGACAGAGGAGCAATCAGCCCCAGCATTTT.

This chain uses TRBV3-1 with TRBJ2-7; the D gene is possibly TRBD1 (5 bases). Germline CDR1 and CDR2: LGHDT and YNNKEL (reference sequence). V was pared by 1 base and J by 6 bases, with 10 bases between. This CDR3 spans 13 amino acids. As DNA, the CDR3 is TGTGCCAGCAGCCAAGGGTGGGGCAGCGAGCAGTACTTC. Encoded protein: CASSQGWGSEQYF.

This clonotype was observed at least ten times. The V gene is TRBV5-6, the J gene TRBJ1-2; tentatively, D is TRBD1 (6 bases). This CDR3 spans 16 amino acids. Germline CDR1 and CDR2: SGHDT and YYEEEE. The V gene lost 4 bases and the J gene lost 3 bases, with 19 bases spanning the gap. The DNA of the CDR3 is TGTGCCAGCAGCCCGGGCTATCGGGGGGCGGACTATGGCTACACCTTC. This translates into CASSPGYRGADYGYTF.

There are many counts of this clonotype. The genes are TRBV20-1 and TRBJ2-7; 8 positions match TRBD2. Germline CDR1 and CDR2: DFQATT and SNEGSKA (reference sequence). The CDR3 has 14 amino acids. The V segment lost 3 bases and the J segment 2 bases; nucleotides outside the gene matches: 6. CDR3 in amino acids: CSARSHGGAYEQYF. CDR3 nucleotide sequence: TGCAGTGCTAGGTCTCACGGGGGGGCCTACGAGCAGTACTTC.

The CDR3 sequence is CSARDIFVATSTDTQYF. DNA of the CDR3: TGCAGTGCTAGAGATATTTTTGTGGCTACCAGCACAGATACGCAGTATTTT. The chain links TRBV20-1 to TRBJ2-3; D is ambiguous. The length of the CDR3 is 17 residues. Germline values: CDR1 DFQATT, CDR2 SNEGSKA (reference sequence). Deletions cut 0 bases from V and 0 bases from J, with 16 bases between.

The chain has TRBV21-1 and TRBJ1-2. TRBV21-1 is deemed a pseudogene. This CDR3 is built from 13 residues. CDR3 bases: TGTGCCAGCAGCAAAGTGGCCTTTTATGGCTACACCTTC. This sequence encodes CASSKVAFYGYTF.

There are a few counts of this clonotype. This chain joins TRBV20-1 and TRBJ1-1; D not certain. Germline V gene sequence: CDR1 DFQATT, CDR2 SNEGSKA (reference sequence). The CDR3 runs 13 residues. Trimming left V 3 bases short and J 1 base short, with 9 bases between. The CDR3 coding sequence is TGCAGTGCTAGGCGTCCAGGGAACACTGAAGCTTTCTTT. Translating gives CSARRPGNTEAFF.

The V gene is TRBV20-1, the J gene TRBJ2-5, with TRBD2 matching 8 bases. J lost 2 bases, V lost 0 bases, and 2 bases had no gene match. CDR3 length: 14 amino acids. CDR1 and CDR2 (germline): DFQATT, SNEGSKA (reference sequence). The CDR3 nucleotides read TGCAGTGCTAGAGAGGGACTAGGACAAGAGACCCAGTACTTC. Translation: CSAREGLGQETQYF.

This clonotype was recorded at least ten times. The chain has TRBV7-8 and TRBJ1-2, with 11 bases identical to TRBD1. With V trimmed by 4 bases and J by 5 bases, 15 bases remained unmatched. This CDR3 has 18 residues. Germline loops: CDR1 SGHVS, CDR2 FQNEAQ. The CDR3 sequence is CASSSLFTDRGRWYGYTF. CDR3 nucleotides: TGTGCCAGCAGCTCTTTGTTCACGGACAGGGGGCGTTGGTATGGCTACACCTTC. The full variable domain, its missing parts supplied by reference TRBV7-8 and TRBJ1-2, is GAGVSQSPRYKVAKRGQDVALRCDPISGHVSLFWYQQALGQGPEFLTYFQNEAQLDKSGLPSDRFFAERPEGSVSTLKIQRTQQEDSAVYLCASSSLFTDRGRWYGYTFGSGTRLTVV.

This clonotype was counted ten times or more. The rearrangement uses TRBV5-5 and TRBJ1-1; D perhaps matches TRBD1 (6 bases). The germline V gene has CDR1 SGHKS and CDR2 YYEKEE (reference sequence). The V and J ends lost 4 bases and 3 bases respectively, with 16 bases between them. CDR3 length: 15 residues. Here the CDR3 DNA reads TGTGCCAGCAGCCCCTATTTCGAGGGGGACACTGAAGCTTTCTTT. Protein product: CASSPYFEGDTEAFF. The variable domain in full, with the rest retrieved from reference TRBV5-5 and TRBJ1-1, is DAGVTQSPTHLIKTRGQQVTLRCSPISGHKSVSWYQQVLGQGPQFIFQYYEKEERGRGNFPDRFSARQFPNYSSELNVNALLLGDSALYLCASSPYFEGDTEAFFGQGTRLTVV.

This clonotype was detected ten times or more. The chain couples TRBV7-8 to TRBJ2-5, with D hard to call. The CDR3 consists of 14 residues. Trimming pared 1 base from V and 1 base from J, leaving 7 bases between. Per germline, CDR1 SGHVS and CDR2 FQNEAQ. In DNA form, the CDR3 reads TGTGCCAGCAGCTTAGTTCGAGGCCAAGAGACCCAGTACTTC. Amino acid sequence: CASSLVRGQETQYF.

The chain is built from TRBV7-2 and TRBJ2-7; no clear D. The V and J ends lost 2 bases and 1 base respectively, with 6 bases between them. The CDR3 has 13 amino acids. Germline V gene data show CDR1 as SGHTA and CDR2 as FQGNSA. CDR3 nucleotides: TGTGCCAGCAGCTTACCTATATCCTACGAGCAGTACTTC. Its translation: CASSLPISYEQYF.

CDR3 sequence (DNA): TGTGCCAGCATGGGACAGGGGGCTTATGAGCAGTTCTTC. This translates into CASMGQGAYEQFF. The chain is built from TRBV13 and TRBJ2-1, with TRBD1 matching over 12 bases. The trim removed 7 bases at V and 8 bases at J, leaving 3 bases unmatched. Germline lookup yields CDR1 PRHDT and CDR2 FYEKMQ (reference sequence). The CDR3 is 13 amino acids.

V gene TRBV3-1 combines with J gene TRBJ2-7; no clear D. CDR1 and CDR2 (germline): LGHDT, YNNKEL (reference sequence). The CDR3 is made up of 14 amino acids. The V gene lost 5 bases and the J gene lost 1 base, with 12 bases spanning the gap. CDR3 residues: CASSSWEGSYEQYF. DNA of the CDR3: TGTGCCAGCAGCTCTTGGGAAGGTTCCTACGAGCAGTACTTC.

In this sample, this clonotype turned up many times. CDR3 residues: CASSKGHAGNEKLFF. DNA of the CDR3: TGCGCCAGCAGCAAGGGACATGCGGGAAATGAAAAACTGTTTTTT. V is TRBV5-1 and J is TRBJ1-4, with TRBD1 as a possible D gene (6 bases). Per germline, CDR1 SGHRS and CDR2 YFSETQ. V lost 4 bases, J lost 5 bases, and 15 bases lay in between. The length of the CDR3 is 15 residues.

CDR3 nucleotide sequence: TGTGCCAGCAGCCCCCTGGGTGCGGGGGGACTCGGGCAGTACTTC. Translated, it gives CASSPLGAGGLGQYF. The gene calls are TRBV28 and TRBJ2-7, with TRBD2 identical over 8 bases. The CDR3 has 15 amino acids. J lost 9 bases, V lost 6 bases, and 16 bases had no gene match. CDR1 and CDR2 from the germline V gene are MDHEN and SYDVKM.

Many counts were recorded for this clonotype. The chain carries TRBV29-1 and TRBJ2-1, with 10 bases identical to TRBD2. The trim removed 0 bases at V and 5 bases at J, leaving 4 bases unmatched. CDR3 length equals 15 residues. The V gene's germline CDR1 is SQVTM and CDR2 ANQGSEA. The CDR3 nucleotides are TGCAGCGTTGAAGAATTAGCGGGGGGACACAATGAGCAGTTCTTC. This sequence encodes CSVEELAGGHNEQFF.